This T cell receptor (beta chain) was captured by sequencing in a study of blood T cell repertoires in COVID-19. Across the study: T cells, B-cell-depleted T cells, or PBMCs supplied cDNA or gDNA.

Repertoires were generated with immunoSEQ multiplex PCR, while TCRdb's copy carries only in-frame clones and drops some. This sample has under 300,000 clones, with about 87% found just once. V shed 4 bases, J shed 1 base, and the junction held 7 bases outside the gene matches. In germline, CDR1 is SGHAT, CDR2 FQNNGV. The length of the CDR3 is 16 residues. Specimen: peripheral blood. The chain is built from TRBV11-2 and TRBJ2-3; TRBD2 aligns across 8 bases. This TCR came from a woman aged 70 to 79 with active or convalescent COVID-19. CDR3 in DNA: TGTGCCAGCAGCTACAATAGCGGGGTGGGCACAGATACGCAGTATTTT. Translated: CASSYNSGVGTDTQYF.